Included here is one T cell receptor beta chain sequence, with context. This record comes from a study of blood T cell repertoires in COVID-19. The wider study: Acute and convalescent COVID-19 samples came from the United States, Italy and Spain. The analysed material was cDNA or gDNA that came from T cells, B-cell-depleted T cells, or PBMCs.

The CDR3 length is 15 residues. Germline loops: CDR1 SEHNR, CDR2 FQNEAQ (reference sequence). The V segment lost 5 bases and the J segment 4 bases; nucleotides outside the gene matches: 3. Authors' data handling: Reference gene primer amplification in the assay estimated nucleated cell counts. The method was immunoSEQ multiplex PCR; TCRdb's version includes in-frame clones alone and lacks a portion of them. From that table come the V and J calls and clone size; the DNA was used to work out D and trimming. The sample yields about 200,000 clones, over 75% seen once. The TCR originated in a human donor in a cohort sampled during active COVID-19. The gene calls are TRBV7-9 and TRBJ2-7; 15 bases fit TRBD2. Sequencing was performed on peripheral blood. CDR3 DNA sequence: TGTGCCAGCAGCCATGGGACTAGCGGGGGGTACGAGCAGTACTTC. It codes for CASSHGTSGGYEQYF.